The sequence of this TCR beta chain was determined in a study of T cells in localized non-small cell lung cancer (dated by TCRdb to about 2020). About the study as a whole: The study examined T cell repertoires in roughly 240 patients with early-stage NSCLC and compared tumors with uninvolved tumor-adjacent lungs. The cohort was made up of some 240 treatment-naive NSCLC patients whose localized lung tumors had been resected. NSCLC patients had a mean age of around 66 years, and 120 to 150 were male and 85 to 110 female.

At diagnosis, peripheral blood, uninvolved tumor-adjacent lung and tumor were collected and stored as a combination of fresh-frozen and FFPE material. For TCR repertoire profiling, blood samples were analyzed as peripheral blood mononuclear cells. About this clone: Its antigen target is currently unknown. Per-base quality was not reported, and no clone a single base away is much larger than it.

The immunoSEQ Assay was used to sequence TCR beta CDR3 regions from DNA. As for how the authors treated the data: T cell density was computed as TCR beta template counts normalized to usable DNA estimated by amplifying housekeeping genes. Richness was estimated using the preseqR package, with extrapolation to 400,000 templates for PBMC samples and to 120,000 templates for tissue samples. Clonality was calculated as one minus Pielou's evenness. Tissue-enriched TCRs were identified through differential abundance testing performed on productive amino-acid clonotypes, with a minimum total count of 5 and an alpha of 0.1. The Jaccard Index and the Morisita Overlap Index were used to measure how much the repertoires overlapped between compartments. GLIPH clustered TCR beta CDR3s with public tetramer-defined viral CDR3s; viral motifs required at least three viral sequences plus V-gene enrichment. TCRdb re-hosts the immuneACCESS table, in-frame sequences only. Its copies lack some clones; in the studies checked, an unresolved V gene accounts for under half of them, and the cause for the rest is not known. The V and J calls and clone size are taken from that table; D and trimming were inferred from the DNA. The sample has just over 70,000 clones on record, approximately 87% of them singletons. The ten largest account for about a fifth of the sample.

Results and caveats for the whole study, not just this receptor: Of the top 100 tumor clones, a median of 57 were detected in paired uninvolved adjacent lung; around 30 were also among that lung's top 100. Because multi-region tumor sequencing was not performed, intratumor heterogeneity could not be ruled out. Uninvolved tumor-adjacent lung showed the highest T cell clonality, higher than tumor, which suggests more focused antigenic responses in the uninvolved tumor-adjacent lung. Since the design was exploratory, TCR variables were selected using unadjusted p-values with no false-discovery rate correction. Higher blood T cell density associated with longer overall survival, while higher adjacent-lung clonality associated with shorter survival.

Spanning cysteine to phenylalanine, the CDR3 consists of 14 amino acids. CDR3 DNA is the only sequence kept; it has 42 bases, read in frame from the first base. The junction carries 14 bases between V and J, which are trimmed by 5 bases and 4 bases respectively. Sequences LNHNV (CDR1) and YYDKDF (CDR2) are obtained from the germline V gene (reference sequence). The source is a male donor aged 60 or older with stage III squamous cell lung carcinoma. The chain links TRBV15 with TRBJ2-5; no D segment can be confidently identified. The sequenced sample was peripheral blood, obtained before any cancer treatment. CDR3 loop: CATSLLRGRETQYF. The base sequence is TGTGCCACCAGCTTACTTCGTGGCCGAGAGACCCAGTACTTC.